This T cell receptor (beta chain) was captured by sequencing in a study of PD-L1 blockade in urothelial cancer. Study overall: Atezolizumab therapy began for patients around 2014, dosed at 1,200 mg intravenously every 3 weeks. The authors examined blood 3 weeks (second dose) and 6 weeks after treatment start.

The CDR3 sequence is 13 residues long. The germline CDR1 and CDR2 sequences are SGHRS and YFSETQ. Trimming pared 4 bases from V and 6 bases from J, leaving 12 bases between. Overall study findings and caveats: Tumor-associated clones in blood expanded more at 3 weeks in durable-benefit patients.

This clone has more than one count but fewer than ten. Its target is not known. Time point given: pretreatment peripheral blood. Data came from immunoSEQ multiplex PCR; TCRdb stores just in-frame clones and leaves some out. The repertoire holds some 38,000 clones, with over 80% as singletons. The TCR sequence derives from a man older than 75 with urothelial cancer. The rearrangement links TRBV5-1 to TRBJ2-3; no definite D call. Sequences were derived from PBMCs, sampled around atezolizumab (anti-PD-L1) treatment. The CDR3 DNA follows: TGCGCCAGCAGCGCGACGATGCGGGATACGCAGTATTTT. It is translated as CASSATMRDTQYF. Complete variable domain (other parts from reference TRBV5-1 and TRBJ2-3): KAGVTQTPRYLIKTRGQQVTLSCSPISGHRSVSWYQQTPGQGLQFLFEYFSETQRNKGNFPGRFSGRQFSNSRSEMNVSTLELGDSALYLCASSATMRDTQYFGPGTRLTVL.